This record covers a single TCR beta chain. Its target is not known. This specimen comes from a study of radiotherapy plus CTLA-4 blockade in lung cancer. Points from the study as a whole: An expansion of tumor-derived TCR clones occurred in blood after radiotherapy plus ipilimumab.

TCRdb's table, derived via immunoSEQ multiplex PCR, lists solely in-frame clones and lacks some. The sample contains under 50,000 clones, 60% to 80% of which appear only once. With ipilimumab providing CTLA-4 blockade, focal radiation was administered to patients who had chemo-refractory metastatic non-small-cell lung cancer. This CDR3 is built from 15 residues. The V gene's germline CDR1 is SGHVS and CDR2 FNYEAQ. With 5 bases clipped from V and 9 bases from J, the junction kept 13 bases outside the gene matches. The V gene is TRBV7-6, the J gene TRBJ1-3; TRBD1 matches 7 bases. The source of this sequence is a human donor with non-small cell lung cancer that progressed on radiotherapy plus ipilimumab. Here the sequenced sample was peripheral blood, taken from a patient treated with radiotherapy plus ipilimumab. CDR3 nucleotide sequence: TGTGCCAGCAGCGACAAACAGGGGACGGGTGGCACCATATATTTT. Protein sequence: CASSDKQGTGGTIYF.